This T cell receptor beta chain was sequenced in a study of control samples from healthy donors and cancer patients. Data came from immunoSEQ multiplex PCR; TCRdb stores just in-frame clones and leaves some out. The sample has about 120,000 clones, about 90% seen once. Germline-derived CDR1 and CDR2 are KGHSH and LQKENI. The CDR3 loop spans 15 amino acids. Deletions cut 3 bases from V and 5 bases from J, with 16 bases between. V and J are TRBV18 and TRBJ1-1; D remains ambiguous. Sequencing was performed on blood. This receptor was identified in a man aged 18 to 30 in good health. The CDR3 coding sequence is TGTGCCAGCTCACCCGGTGTAGGGCCAGGAACTGAAGCTTTCTTT. Protein: CASSPGVGPGTEAFF.